This TCR beta chain stems from a study of T cell changes during pregnancy in multiple sclerosis. Trimming removed 3 bases at V and 2 bases at J, with 7 bases between. In germline, CDR1 is MGHRA, CDR2 YSYEKL. The CDR3 sequence is 13 residues long. Data came from immunoSEQ multiplex PCR; TCRdb stores just in-frame clones and leaves some out. The sample carries approximately 100,000 clones, 80% to 95% recorded once. The TCR was taken from a female donor with multiple sclerosis, enrolled in a pregnancy study. Specimen: peripheral blood, collected after pregnancy. V and J are TRBV4-1 and TRBJ1-2; maybe TRBD1 (5 bases). The CDR3 is CASSQGGNYGYTF. The CDR3 DNA reads TGCGCCAGCAGCCAGGGGGGGAACTATGGCTACACCTTC.